These T cell receptor beta chains were read from a single sample in a study of blood T cell repertoires in COVID-19. Repertoires were generated with immunoSEQ multiplex PCR, while TCRdb's copy carries only in-frame clones and drops some. This table holds about 38,000 clones, just under 95% found once. Sequencing input: peripheral blood. These TCRs come from a human donor with active COVID-19. The donor label of this sample is uncertain. CDR3s leave out the opening cysteine and the closing phenylalanine or tryptophan. Each record gives: D gene, V gene, J gene, CDR3 protein. A D gene is named only where the DNA matches it firmly.

d_gene: NA; v_gene: TRBV2; j_gene: TRBJ1-6; CDR3aa: ASRTEVNSPLH
d_gene: NA; v_gene: TRBV19; j_gene: TRBJ2-3; CDR3aa: ATKAAGIQDTQY
d_gene: NA; v_gene: TRBV5-1; j_gene: TRBJ1-2; CDR3aa: ASSLDGGNYGYT
d_gene: NA; v_gene: TRBV11-2; j_gene: TRBJ2-5; CDR3aa: ASSLVQGRQETQY
d_gene: NA; v_gene: TRBV19; j_gene: TRBJ1-2; CDR3aa: ASSIRVGGYT
d_gene: TRBD2; v_gene: TRBV2; j_gene: TRBJ2-1; CDR3aa: ASSLRTSGRNYNEQF
d_gene: NA; v_gene: TRBV6-5; j_gene: TRBJ1-1; CDR3aa: ASSIDRNTEAF
d_gene: NA; v_gene: TRBV19; j_gene: TRBJ1-2; CDR3aa: ASSPVGRREDGYT
d_gene: NA; v_gene: TRBV21-1; j_gene: TRBJ1-6; CDR3aa: ASSRPRDYSYNSPLH
d_gene: NA; v_gene: TRBV5-6; j_gene: TRBJ2-4; CDR3aa: ASSGHPSENIQY
d_gene: TRBD2; v_gene: TRBV15; j_gene: TRBJ2-5; CDR3aa: ATYQRGGQETQY
d_gene: NA; v_gene: TRBV11-3; j_gene: TRBJ2-7; CDR3aa: ASSYSFTGTPTSEQY
d_gene: NA; v_gene: TRBV7-9; j_gene: TRBJ2-2; CDR3aa: ASSSSSSGELF
d_gene: NA; v_gene: TRBV27; j_gene: TRBJ1-5; CDR3aa: ASSFSSNQPQH
d_gene: TRBD2; v_gene: TRBV28; j_gene: TRBJ2-5; CDR3aa: ASSLKRGGFQETQY
d_gene: TRBD2; v_gene: TRBV25-1; j_gene: TRBJ2-1; CDR3aa: ASRKTGLAGGGNEQF
d_gene: NA; v_gene: TRBV12-5; j_gene: TRBJ1-4; CDR3aa: ASAPSGRDNEKLF
d_gene: NA; v_gene: TRBV7-8; j_gene: TRBJ1-2; CDR3aa: ASSYQGNYGYT
d_gene: NA; v_gene: TRBV10-2; j_gene: TRBJ2-7; CDR3aa: ASWPFRRTNEQY
d_gene: TRBD1; v_gene: TRBV2; j_gene: TRBJ1-1; CDR3aa: ASNTGQMNTEAF
d_gene: TRBD1; v_gene: TRBV5-6; j_gene: TRBJ2-2; CDR3aa: ASSSLWGQGVWTGELF
d_gene: NA; v_gene: TRBV18; j_gene: TRBJ2-1; CDR3aa: ASSPFQDNEQF
d_gene: NA; v_gene: TRBV19; j_gene: TRBJ2-6; CDR3aa: ASSVVASRGSSGANVLT
d_gene: TRBD1; v_gene: TRBV19; j_gene: TRBJ1-2; CDR3aa: ASTETGVIGYT
d_gene: TRBD1; v_gene: TRBV9; j_gene: TRBJ2-5; CDR3aa: ASSGVGGPQETQY
d_gene: NA; v_gene: TRBV29-1; j_gene: TRBJ2-3; CDR3aa: SASDQVTDTQY
d_gene: NA; v_gene: TRBV25-1; j_gene: TRBJ2-7; CDR3aa: ASKQNSYEQY
d_gene: NA; v_gene: TRBV11-2; j_gene: TRBJ1-6; CDR3aa: ASTPRMNSPLH
d_gene: TRBD1; v_gene: TRBV27; j_gene: TRBJ1-1; CDR3aa: ASSPLDRGEAF
d_gene: TRBD2; v_gene: TRBV6-2/TRBV6-3; j_gene: TRBJ2-1; CDR3aa: ASSLEGLAGDSAYNEQF